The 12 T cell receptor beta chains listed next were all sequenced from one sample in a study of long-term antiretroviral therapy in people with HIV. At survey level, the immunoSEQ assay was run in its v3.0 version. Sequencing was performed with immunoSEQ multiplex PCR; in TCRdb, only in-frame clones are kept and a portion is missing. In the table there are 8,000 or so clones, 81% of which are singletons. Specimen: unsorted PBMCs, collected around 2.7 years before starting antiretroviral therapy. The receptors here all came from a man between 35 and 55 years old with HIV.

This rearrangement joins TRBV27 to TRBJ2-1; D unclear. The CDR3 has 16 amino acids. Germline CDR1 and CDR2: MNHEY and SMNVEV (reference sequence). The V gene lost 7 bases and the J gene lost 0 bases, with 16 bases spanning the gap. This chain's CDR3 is CASTLGPTYSYNEQFF. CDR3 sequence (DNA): TGTGCCAGCACCCTTGGCCCGACTTACTCCTACAATGAGCAGTTCTTC.

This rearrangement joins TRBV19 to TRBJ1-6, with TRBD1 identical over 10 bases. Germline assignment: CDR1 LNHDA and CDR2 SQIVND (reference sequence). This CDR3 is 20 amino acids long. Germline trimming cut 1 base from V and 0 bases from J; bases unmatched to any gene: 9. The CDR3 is CASSIVDRGPMSSYNSPLHF. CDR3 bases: TGTGCCAGTAGTATAGTCGACAGGGGGCCCATGAGCTCCTATAATTCACCCCTCCACTTT.

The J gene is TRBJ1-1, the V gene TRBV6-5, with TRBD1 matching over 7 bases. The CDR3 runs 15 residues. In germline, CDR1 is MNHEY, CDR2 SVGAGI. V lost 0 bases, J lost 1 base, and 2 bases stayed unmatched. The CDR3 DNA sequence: TGTGCCAGCAGTTACTCGGGACAGCCGAACACTGAAGCTTTCTTT. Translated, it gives CASSYSGQPNTEAFF.

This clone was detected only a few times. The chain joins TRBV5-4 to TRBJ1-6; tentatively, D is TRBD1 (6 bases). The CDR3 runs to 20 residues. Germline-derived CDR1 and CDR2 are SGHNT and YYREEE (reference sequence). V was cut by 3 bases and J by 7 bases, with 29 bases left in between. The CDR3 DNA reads TGTGCCAGCAGCTCCCGTTTGGGCAGGGGAATGGGGATCAGGAATTCACCCCTCCACTTT. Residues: CASSSRLGRGMGIRNSPLHF.

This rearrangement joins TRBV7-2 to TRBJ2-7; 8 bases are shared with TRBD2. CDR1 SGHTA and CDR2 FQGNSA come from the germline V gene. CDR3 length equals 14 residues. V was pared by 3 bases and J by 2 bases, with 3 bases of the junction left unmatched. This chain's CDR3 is CASSLGLVTYEQYF. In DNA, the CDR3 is TGTGCCAGCAGCTTGGGACTAGTGACCTACGAGCAGTACTTC.

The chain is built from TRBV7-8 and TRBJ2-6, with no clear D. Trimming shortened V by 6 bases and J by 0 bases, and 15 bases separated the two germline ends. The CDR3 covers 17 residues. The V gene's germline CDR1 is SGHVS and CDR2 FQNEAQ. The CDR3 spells CASSKFLTSSGANVLTF. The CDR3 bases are TGTGCCAGCAGTAAATTCTTGACGAGCTCTGGGGCCAACGTCCTGACTTTC. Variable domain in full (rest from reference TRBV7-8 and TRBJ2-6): GAGVSQSPRYKVAKRGQDVALRCDPISGHVSLFWYQQALGQGPEFLTYFQNEAQLDKSGLPSDRFFAERPEGSVSTLKIQRTQQEDSAVYLCASSKFLTSSGANVLTFGAGSRLTVL.

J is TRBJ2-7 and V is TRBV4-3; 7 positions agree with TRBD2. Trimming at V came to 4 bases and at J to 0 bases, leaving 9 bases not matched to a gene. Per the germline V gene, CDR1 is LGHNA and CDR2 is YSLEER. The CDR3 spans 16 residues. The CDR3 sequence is CASSPSRGVLSYEQYF. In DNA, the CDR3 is TGCGCCAGCAGCCCCTCACGGGGGGTTCTCTCCTACGAGCAGTACTTC.

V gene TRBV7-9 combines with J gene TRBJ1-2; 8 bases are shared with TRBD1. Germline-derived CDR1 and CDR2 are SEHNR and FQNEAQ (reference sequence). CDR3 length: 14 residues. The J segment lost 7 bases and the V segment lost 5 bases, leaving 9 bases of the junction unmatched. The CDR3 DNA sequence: TGTGCCAGCAGCGTGCCCGGGACAGGCTTTGGCTACACCTTC. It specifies CASSVPGTGFGYTF.

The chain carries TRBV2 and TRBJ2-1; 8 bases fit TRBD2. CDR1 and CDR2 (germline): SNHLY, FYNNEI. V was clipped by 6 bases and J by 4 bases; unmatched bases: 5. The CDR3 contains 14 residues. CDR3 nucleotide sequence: TGTGCCAGCAGGCTCGCTAGCGGGTACAATGAGCAGTTCTTC. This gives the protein CASRLASGYNEQFF.

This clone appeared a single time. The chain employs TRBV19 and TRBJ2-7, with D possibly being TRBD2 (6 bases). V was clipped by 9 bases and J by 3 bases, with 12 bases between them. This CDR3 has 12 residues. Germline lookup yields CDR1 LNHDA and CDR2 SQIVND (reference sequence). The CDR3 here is CASGGIGYEQYF. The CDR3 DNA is TGTGCCAGCGGAGGGATAGGCTACGAGCAGTACTTC.

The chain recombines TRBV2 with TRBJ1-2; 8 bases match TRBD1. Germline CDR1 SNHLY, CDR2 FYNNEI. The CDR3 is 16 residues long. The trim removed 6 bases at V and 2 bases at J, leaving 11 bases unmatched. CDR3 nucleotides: TGTGCCAGCAGATCGACTCGGACAGGGAAGAACTATGGCTACACCTTC. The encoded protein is CASRSTRTGKNYGYTF.

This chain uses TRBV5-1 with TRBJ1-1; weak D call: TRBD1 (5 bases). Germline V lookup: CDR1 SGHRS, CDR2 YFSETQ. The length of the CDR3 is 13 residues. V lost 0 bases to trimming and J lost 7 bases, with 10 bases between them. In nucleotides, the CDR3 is TGCGCCAGCAGCTTGGCGGAGGGGTTTGAAGCTTTCTTT. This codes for CASSLAEGFEAFF.